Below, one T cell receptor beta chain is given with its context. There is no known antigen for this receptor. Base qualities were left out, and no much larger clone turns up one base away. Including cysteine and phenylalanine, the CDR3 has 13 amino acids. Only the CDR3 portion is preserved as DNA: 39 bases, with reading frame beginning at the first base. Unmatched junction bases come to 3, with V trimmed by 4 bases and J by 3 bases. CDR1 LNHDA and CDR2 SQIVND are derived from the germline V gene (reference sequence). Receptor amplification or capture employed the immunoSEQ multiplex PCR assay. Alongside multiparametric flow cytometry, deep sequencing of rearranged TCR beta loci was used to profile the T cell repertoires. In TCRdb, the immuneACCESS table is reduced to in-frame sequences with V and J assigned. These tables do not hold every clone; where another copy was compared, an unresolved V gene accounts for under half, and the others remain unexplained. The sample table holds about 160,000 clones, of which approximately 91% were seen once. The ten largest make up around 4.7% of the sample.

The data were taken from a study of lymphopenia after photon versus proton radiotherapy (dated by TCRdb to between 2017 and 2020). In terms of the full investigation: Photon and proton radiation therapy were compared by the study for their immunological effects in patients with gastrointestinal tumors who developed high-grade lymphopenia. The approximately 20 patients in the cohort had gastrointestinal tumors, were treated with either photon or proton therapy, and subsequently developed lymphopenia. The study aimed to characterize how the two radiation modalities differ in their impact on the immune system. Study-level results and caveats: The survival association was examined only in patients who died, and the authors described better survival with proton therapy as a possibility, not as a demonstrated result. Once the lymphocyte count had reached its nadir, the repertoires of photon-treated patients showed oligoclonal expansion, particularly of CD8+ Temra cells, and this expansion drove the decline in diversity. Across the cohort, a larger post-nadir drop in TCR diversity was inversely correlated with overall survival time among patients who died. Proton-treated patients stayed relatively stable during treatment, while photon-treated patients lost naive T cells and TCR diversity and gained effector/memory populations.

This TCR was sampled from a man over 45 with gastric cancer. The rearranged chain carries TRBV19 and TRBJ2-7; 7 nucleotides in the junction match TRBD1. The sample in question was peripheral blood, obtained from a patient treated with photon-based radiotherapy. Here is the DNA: TGTGCCAGTAGTACCCGGGACAGCTACGAGCAGTACTTC. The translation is CASSTRDSYEQYF.